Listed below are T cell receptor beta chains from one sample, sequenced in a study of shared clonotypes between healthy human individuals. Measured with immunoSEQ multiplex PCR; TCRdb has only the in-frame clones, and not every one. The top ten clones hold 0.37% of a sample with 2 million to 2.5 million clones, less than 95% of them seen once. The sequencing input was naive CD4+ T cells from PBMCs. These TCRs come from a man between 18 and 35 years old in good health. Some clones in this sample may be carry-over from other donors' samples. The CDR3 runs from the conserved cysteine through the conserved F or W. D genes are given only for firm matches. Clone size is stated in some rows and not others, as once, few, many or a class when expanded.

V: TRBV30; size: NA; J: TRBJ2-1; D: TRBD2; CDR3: CAWSGTSGKGSYNEQFF; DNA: TGTGCCTGGAGTGGGACTAGCGGGAAGGGTTCCTACAATGAGCAGTTCTTC
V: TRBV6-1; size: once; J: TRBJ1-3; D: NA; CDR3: CASSASSVSGNTIYF; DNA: TGTGCCAGCAGTGCCTCCTCCGTCTCTGGAAACACCATATATTTT
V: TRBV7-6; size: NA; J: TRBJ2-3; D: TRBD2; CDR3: CASSLNGRAEVTDTQYF; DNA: TGTGCCAGCAGCTTAAACGGGAGGGCCGAGGTCACAGATACGCAGTATTTT
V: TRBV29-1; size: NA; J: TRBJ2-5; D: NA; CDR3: CSVGPGSQETQYF; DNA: TGCAGCGTTGGTCCCGGGAGCCAAGAGACCCAGTACTTC
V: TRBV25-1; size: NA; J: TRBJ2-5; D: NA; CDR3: CASSRQGGETQYF; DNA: TGTGCCAGCAGTAGGCAGGGTGGGGAGACCCAGTACTTC
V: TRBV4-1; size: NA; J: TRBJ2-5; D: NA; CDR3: CASSRGFGETQYF; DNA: TGCGCCAGCAGCCGAGGGTTCGGGGAGACCCAGTACTTC
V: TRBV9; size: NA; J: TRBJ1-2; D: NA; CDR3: CASSTGTAGGKGYTF; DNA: TGTGCCAGCAGCACCGGGACGGCCGGTGGGAAGGGCTACACCTTC
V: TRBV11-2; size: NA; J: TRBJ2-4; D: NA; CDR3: CASSFYRDGNIQYF; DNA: TGTGCCAGCAGCTTTTACAGGGATGGGAACATTCAGTACTTC
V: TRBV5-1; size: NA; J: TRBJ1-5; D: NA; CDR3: CASSSGQGQPQHF; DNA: TGCGCCAGCAGCTCAGGACAAGGACAGCCCCAGCATTTT
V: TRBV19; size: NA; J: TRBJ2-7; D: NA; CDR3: CASSIVAGSYEQYF; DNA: TGTGCCAGTAGTATAGTGGCGGGCTCCTACGAGCAGTACTTC
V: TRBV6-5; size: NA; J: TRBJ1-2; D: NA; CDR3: CASSYRGASGYTF; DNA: TGTGCCAGCAGTTACCGGGGGGCCAGTGGCTACACCTTC
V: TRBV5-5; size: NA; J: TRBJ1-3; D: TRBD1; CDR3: CASSLGGQRLSGNTIYF; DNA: TGTGCCAGCAGCTTGGGGGGACAGAGACTCTCTGGAAACACCATATATTTT
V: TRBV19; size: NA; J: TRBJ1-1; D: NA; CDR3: CASRREGQNSEAFF; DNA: TGTGCCAGTAGAAGAGAGGGACAAAACAGTGAAGCTTTCTTT
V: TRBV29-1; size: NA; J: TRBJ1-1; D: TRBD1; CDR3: CSLDRVLNTEAFF; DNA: TGCAGCTTAGACAGGGTTCTGAACACTGAAGCTTTCTTT
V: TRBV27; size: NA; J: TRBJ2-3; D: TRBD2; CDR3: CASSYLARSGRSDTQYF; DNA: TGTGCCAGCAGTTACCTCGCGCGAAGCGGGAGATCAGATACGCAGTATTTT
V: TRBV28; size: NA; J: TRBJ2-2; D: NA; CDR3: CASSLGENTGELFF; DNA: TGTGCCAGCAGTTTGGGGGAAAACACCGGGGAGCTGTTTTTT